This TCR beta chain was identified in a study of blood T cell repertoires in COVID-19. Study-level information: Acute-phase and convalescent COVID-19 samples originated in the United States, Italy and Spain.

The protocol was immunoSEQ multiplex PCR, while the TCRdb copy is restricted to in-frame clones and leaves out a portion. The sample holds fewer than 150,000 clones, 88% seen once. CDR1 and CDR2 from the germline V gene are WNHNN and SYGVQD (reference sequence). Trimming took off 11 bases at V and 0 bases at J, with 19 bases between the two ends. The CDR3 loop spans 15 amino acids. V and J are TRBV10-1 and TRBJ2-5; no clear D gene. Sequenced: peripheral blood. This clonotype was obtained from a man aged 45 to 65 with active or convalescent COVID-19. CDR3 DNA: TGCGCCGGGCGAGTGGTTTGGTCCTACCAAGAGACCCAGTACTTC. Translating it yields CAGRVVWSYQETQYF.